Described below is a single TCR beta chain sequence and its context. What antigen it recognizes has not been identified. Qualities for individual bases were not recorded, and no much larger clone is one base off. These data are taken from a study of cytomegalovirus exposure and HLA in healthy donors (dated by TCRdb to about 2017). As for the study more broadly: In an earlier analysis of some 550 of the donors, 250 to 350 Gb of sequence data and 90 million to 130 million unique TCR beta sequences from about 190 million T cells were reported. An early release that covered around 590 HLA-typed donors contained 250 to 350 gigabases of sequencing data and 65 million to 100 million unique TCR sequences. Of the 300 to 500 genotyped donors, roughly 80% were placed in the genetic ancestry cluster associated with self-reported Caucasian donors. The study was designed to test whether signatures of past pathogen exposure could be identified by cataloging public T cell receptors. Using immunosequencing, the study profiled T cell repertoires from some 670 subjects and related those repertoires to cytomegalovirus serostatus. In addition to the first cohort of 650 to 750 subjects, a separate validation cohort of approximately 130 different subjects was used. The study combined high-throughput TCR immunosequencing, statistical association of individual TCRs with disease status, and machine learning to predict cytomegalovirus infection status. To study patterns of TCR occurrence, a later analysis re-analyzed previously published TCR beta repertoires from several hundred donors and added high-resolution HLA genotyping. Rather than drawing on any new phenotypic data, the later analysis identified candidate immune exposures from TCR beta sequences and the way those sequences occurred across donors. To decide whether each TCR beta V gene segment behaved as functional or pseudogenic, an earlier analysis of some 600 of the donors relied on high-throughput TCR beta sequencing. Donor age, sex, ethnicity and CMV serostatus were collected together with the repertoire data. A later genetic analysis took genome-wide SNP genotypes for about 55% of the roughly 670 donors and used that subset as a discovery cohort. Every repertoire in the discovery cohort had been generated on one and the same sequencing platform. Both class I and class II loci were covered by HLA typing, at four-digit resolution. Typing coverage differed by locus: A, B, C, DRB1 and DQB1 were typed in roughly 629-640 donors, DQA1 in about 510, DPA1 in around 610, and DPB1 in roughly 470. Because of strong linkage in the cohort, a handful of DR-DQ haplotypes were treated as single units for association and clustering. Across approximately 400 genotyped donors of the cohort, an average of 235,054 unique TCR beta nucleotide sequences per donor were sequenced, and approximately 17% of those sequences were non-productive. What the authors observed across the whole study: Because the 87-base-pair reads could not distinguish some IMGT-functional V segments, including TRBV6-2 and TRBV6-3, those segments were excluded. Presence/absence analyses assumed roughly uniform sequencing depth across donors, an assumption that may not hold. It was suggested by the authors that the approach could potentially be generalized to other disease states and immunological phenotypes. The study listed approximately 150 TCR beta chains as associated with cytomegalovirus. A group of highly shared sequence variants was considered likely to be a technical artifact of the sequencing pipeline. Cytomegalovirus status was reported to be diagnosed by the classifier with high specificity and sensitivity in both the original and validation cohorts. The earlier analysis of approximately 560 of the donors excluded roughly 17 rarely observed V segments, including chromosome 9 orphons, because counts were too low. In a later analysis, HLA-associated TCR beta chains showed more clonal expansion and lower generation probabilities than non-associated chains that were equally common. Linkage disequilibrium might explain the correlated functional status among segregating V segments, but an unknown experimental factor could not be excluded. A few of the identified cytomegalovirus-associated TCR beta chains were confirmed in vitro to be specific for cytomegalovirus antigens. In this cohort, only TCR beta chains were sequenced, and detectable features were limited by the absence of alpha or paired-chain data. According to a later analysis, TCR association rates differed among HLA loci, with DRB1 alleles showing the most associated TCRs and HLA-C alleles showing the fewest. A further reported finding was that TCR beta sequences accurately predicted the HLA-A and HLA-B alleles for most subjects in the first cohort. CMV serostatus was the only immune exposure information available for the cohort. According to a later analysis, most CMV-associated TCR beta chains appeared to be HLA-restricted, and the HLA associations seemed to be driven largely by CMV exposure. V-gene and J-gene trimming of TCR beta chains was associated with a missense DCLRE1C variant in a later genetic analysis, and the association was replicated in an independent cohort. Strong co-occurrence of HLA alleles, especially DR and DQ, made assigning TCR associations to individual alleles difficult. In a later genetic analysis, fewer N-insertions in productive TCRs were reported among donors in an Asian-associated ancestry cluster than the 666-donor mean. Several of the top co-occurrence clusters appeared to be linked to parvovirus B19, influenza, CMV and Epstein-Barr virus, according to a later analysis. Across donors, most TCR sequences were observed very rarely, whereas some public TCRs were present in many individuals. An earlier analysis of 587 of the donors showed that most TCR beta V segments appeared in productive rearrangements either about 87% or about 30% of the time, which broadly matched IMGT annotations. Because HLA typing was missing for some donors at each locus, association tests included only the typed subset. At a false discovery rate of 0.05, a later analysis linked about 17,000 TCR beta sequences to specific HLA alleles.

There are 15 amino acids in the CDR3, from cysteine to phenylalanine inclusive. Just the 45-base CDR3 DNA is kept, in frame starting at base 1. Sequences SGHTA (CDR1) and FQGNSA (CDR2) are obtained from the germline V gene. Trimming takes 5 bases from V and 3 bases from J, and the germline ends sit 14 bases apart. The receptor library was made with the immunoSEQ multiplex PCR assay. A mixture of 60 forward primers for TCR Vbeta segments and 13 reverse primers for TCR Jbeta segments was used in the multiplex PCR. Amplification of the CDR3 region of rearranged TCR beta genes was performed with a multiplex PCR assay on genomic DNA. The amplified TCR beta libraries were sequenced on the Illumina HiSeq System as 87-base-pair reads. As for how the authors treated the data: A later analysis tallied some 79 million unique TCR beta chains across the 700 or so repertoires, and some 10 million of those chains were shared by two or more donors. Raw reads were error-corrected and collapsed into unique sequences with a nearest-neighbor algorithm that merged closely related sequences to remove PCR and sequencing errors. Alignment of CDR3 sequences to IMGT reference sequences was used to assign V, D and J gene segments. For a sequence to be retained, a match of at least six nucleotides to both a V gene segment and a J gene segment was required. A rearrangement counted as productive if the CDR3 had no stop codons and remained in frame with V and J, and every other rearrangement counted as non-productive. CDR3 was defined by IMGT convention, running from the second conserved V-encoded cysteine to the conserved J-encoded phenylalanine. The earlier analysis of more than 450 of the donors excluded sequences that lacked an unambiguous match to a single V gene segment. In an earlier analysis of a few hundred of the donors, V segments were called functional above 56.7% productive rearrangements and were called segregating when the between-donor standard deviation exceeded 5%. A statistical classification framework was built for diagnosing cytomegalovirus status from the catalog of TCR beta chain sequences. In a later analysis, TCR nucleotide sequences were compared against IMGT/GENE-DB human TR gene sequences so that V and J genes could be assigned. Using the TCRdist pipeline, a later analysis assigned CDR3 sequences along with most-parsimonious VDJ recombination scenarios. A later analysis defined each TCR beta chain by its CDR3 amino acid sequence plus V-gene family, and excluded reads lacking a unique V-gene family. In a later analysis, fewer than 650 highly shared, low-generation-probability nucleotide sequences were removed to address suspected cross-contamination and a sequencing artifact. In a later analysis, a clonal expansion index was calculated for each public chain from normalized within-repertoire ranks of inferred template counts. In a later analysis, generation probabilities were computed using a VDJ recombination model fitted to out-of-frame rearrangements, and the results were checked against IGoR. In a later analysis, hypergeometric tests were used to score TCR-TCR, TCR-HLA and TCR-CMV co-occurrence, with a repertoire-size bias correction applied to TCR pairs. To estimate false discovery rates, a later analysis permuted the HLA or CMV assignments 20 times. A later analysis grouped co-occurring TCRs with DBSCAN, adding TCRdist sequence similarity when clustering within HLA-allele-positive subsets. For co-occurrence clustering, repertoires with fewer than 30,000 or more than 120,000 public chains were excluded, along with a handful of repertoires with anomalous nucleotide sharing. Not all clones reach the TCRdb copy of this immuneACCESS table, which keeps in-frame sequences only. Checked studies attribute under half of the gap to unresolved V genes and leave the rest unexplained. V and J calls and clone size follow that table, whereas D and trimming were derived from the DNA. Here the sample has roughly 60,000 clones; less than 85% occur a single time. The top ten clones comprise roughly a fifth of the sample.

In total, 630 or so healthy bone marrow donors made up the cohort. Cohort members were all nominally healthy when sampled, although unrecorded immune exposures were likely present. The donor was CMV seropositive and belonged to the group of 250 to 300 seropositive cohort members. Every donor gave a peripheral blood sample, and the peripheral blood mononuclear cells from that sample were used for TCR beta sequencing. The Qiagen DNeasy Blood Extraction Kit was used to extract genomic DNA from the blood cell samples. The rearranged chain carries TRBV7-2 and TRBJ2-1; the best D guess is TRBD1, with 5 bases matching. What was sequenced was PBMCs. The clonotype originates from a woman aged 60-75 years in good health and CMV-seropositive. At the DNA level, the sequence is TGTGCCAGCAGCCTACGACAGATAGTCTACAATGAGCAGTTCTTC. This encodes CASSLRQIVYNEQFF.